This TCR beta chain came from a study of blood T cell repertoires in COVID-19. Study-level background: Samples taken during acute and convalescent COVID-19 were collected in the United States, Italy and Spain.

Only in-frame clones appear in the TCRdb table, and some are missing; sequencing was by immunoSEQ multiplex PCR. The sample lists 93,000 or so clones, nearly 90% occurring once. Germline CDR1 and CDR2: LNHDA and SQIVND (reference sequence). Trimming at V came to 5 bases and at J to 0 bases, leaving 12 bases not matched to a gene. The CDR3 spans 18 residues. The sequence was collected from a man aged 50 or older in a cohort sampled during active COVID-19. The source material was peripheral blood. The genes are TRBV19 and TRBJ1-5; 8 bases are shared with TRBD1. CDR3 in DNA: TGTGCCAGTAGTGTCCTTGGACAGGGCAGATATAGCAATCAGCCCCAGCATTTT. Amino acid sequence: CASSVLGQGRYSNQPQHF.